This T cell receptor beta chain stems from a study of cytotoxic CD8 clonotypes in ibrutinib-treated CLL. Study-level background: Patients: some 11 relapsed/refractory, some 15 treatment-naive, about 18 IGHV unmutated. Each sample contained, on average, approximately 250,000 productive templates and about 88,000 productive rearrangements.

Points from the study as a whole: Baseline-level clonality went beyond age-matched healthy donors and moved in step with circulating CD8+ T-cell counts.

V gave up 4 bases and J gave up 1 base; unmatched junction bases: 8. Germline V CDR1 and CDR2: SGHVS, FQNEAQ. The CDR3 contains 16 residues. The source of approximately 2 micrograms of genomic DNA for TCR beta libraries was cryopreserved PBMCs. Concerning this clone itself: Its antigen is as yet unknown.

Method: immunoSEQ multiplex PCR; TCRdb's copy keeps in-frame clones and lacks some. The sample records approximately 200,000 clones, approximately 68% being singletons. This sample comprised PBMCs, obtained after 24 months of ibrutinib treatment. This chain connects TRBV7-8 to TRBJ1-1; 8 positions match TRBD1. The receptor was derived from a human donor with chronic lymphocytic leukemia. The CDR3 sequence is CASSSPGGTGNTEAFF. CDR3 DNA sequence: TGTGCCAGCAGCTCTCCCGGTGGGACAGGGAACACTGAAGCTTTCTTT. The full variable domain, in which reference TRBV7-8 and TRBJ1-1 provide the parts outside the CDR3, is GAGVSQSPRYKVAKRGQDVALRCDPISGHVSLFWYQQALGQGPEFLTYFQNEAQLDKSGLPSDRFFAERPEGSVSTLKIQRTQQEDSAVYLCASSSPGGTGNTEAFFGQGTRLTVV.